This TCR beta chain was recovered during a study of cytomegalovirus exposure and HLA in healthy donors (dated by TCRdb to between 2016 and 2019). With respect to the entire study: According to a later analysis, the approximately 120 validation repertoires were produced on the same platform as the roughly 720 repertoires of the first cohort. The study aimed to test whether signatures of past pathogen exposure could be identified by cataloging public T cell receptors. A separate validation cohort of 100 to 150 different subjects was used in addition to the roughly 640-subject first cohort. To predict cytomegalovirus infection status, the study combined high-throughput TCR immunosequencing, statistical association of individual TCRs with disease status, and machine learning. Beyond this particular receptor, the publication reports: In a later analysis, TCRs clustered in the first cohort were found to also tend to co-occur in the roughly 110 validation repertoires, with 90% to 95% of cluster scores above 0. The authors suggested that the approach could potentially be generalized to other disease states and immunological phenotypes. In vitro tests confirmed that three of the cytomegalovirus-associated TCR beta chains recognize cytomegalovirus antigens. Across donors, most TCR sequences were observed very rarely, whereas some public TCRs were present in many individuals. All 120 or so repertoires were used to score co-occurrence in the validation cohort in a later analysis, because that analysis had no HLA typing for the cohort. The study gave a list of 150 to 200 TCR beta chains associated with cytomegalovirus. In both the original and validation cohorts, the classifier was reported to diagnose cytomegalovirus status with high specificity and sensitivity.

Donors formed part of the validation cohort, which comprised 120 or so subjects and was distinct from the first cohort of some 700 subjects. In the case of this clone: Its antigen is still unknown. It has no much larger one-base neighbor in the sample; base qualities were not kept.

Preparation of the library involved the immunoSEQ multiplex PCR assay. The published analysis was carried out like this. A statistical classification framework was built to diagnose cytomegalovirus status from the catalog of TCR beta chain sequences. TCRdb took over this immuneACCESS table, retaining in-frame rearrangements with V and J assigned. Such tables are incomplete; in checked studies, under half of the missing clones stem from an unresolved V gene, and the remainder is unexplained. That table supplies the V and J calls and clone size; D and trimming were determined from the DNA. The sample table lists approximately 200,000 clones, 75% to 90% of them with a count of one. Roughly 7% of the sample comes from the top ten. The germline ends are 15 bases apart after V is trimmed by 8 bases and J by 8 bases. The germline V gene (reference sequence) yields GTSNPN for CDR1 and SVGIG for CDR2. The CDR3 runs 12 amino acids, cysteine and phenylalanine included. Only the CDR3 DNA is retained, 36 bases long and in frame from the first base.

This clonotype was sampled from a young man in good health and CMV-seropositive. The specimen was PBMCs. This sequence uses TRBV30 and TRBJ2-2; TRBD2 could be the D gene, as 6 bases match. The CDR3 reads CARDARGGELFF. DNA sequence: TGTGCCCGGGACGCTCGGGGGGGGGAGCTGTTTTTT.